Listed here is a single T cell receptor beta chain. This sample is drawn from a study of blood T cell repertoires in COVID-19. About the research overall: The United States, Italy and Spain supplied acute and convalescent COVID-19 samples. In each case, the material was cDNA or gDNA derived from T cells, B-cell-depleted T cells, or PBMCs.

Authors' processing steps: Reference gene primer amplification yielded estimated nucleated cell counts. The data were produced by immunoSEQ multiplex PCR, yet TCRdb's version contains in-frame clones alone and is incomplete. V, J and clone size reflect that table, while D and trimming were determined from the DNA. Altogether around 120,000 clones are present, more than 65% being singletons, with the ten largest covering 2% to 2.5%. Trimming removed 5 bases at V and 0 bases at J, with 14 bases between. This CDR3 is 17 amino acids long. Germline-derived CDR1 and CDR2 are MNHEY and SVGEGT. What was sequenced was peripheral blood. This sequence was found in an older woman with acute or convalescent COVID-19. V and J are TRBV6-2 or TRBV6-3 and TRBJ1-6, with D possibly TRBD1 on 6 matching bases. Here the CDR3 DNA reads TGTGCCAGCAGTCCCAGACAGGAACGCTCCTATAATTCACCCCTCCACTTT. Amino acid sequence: CASSPRQERSYNSPLHF.